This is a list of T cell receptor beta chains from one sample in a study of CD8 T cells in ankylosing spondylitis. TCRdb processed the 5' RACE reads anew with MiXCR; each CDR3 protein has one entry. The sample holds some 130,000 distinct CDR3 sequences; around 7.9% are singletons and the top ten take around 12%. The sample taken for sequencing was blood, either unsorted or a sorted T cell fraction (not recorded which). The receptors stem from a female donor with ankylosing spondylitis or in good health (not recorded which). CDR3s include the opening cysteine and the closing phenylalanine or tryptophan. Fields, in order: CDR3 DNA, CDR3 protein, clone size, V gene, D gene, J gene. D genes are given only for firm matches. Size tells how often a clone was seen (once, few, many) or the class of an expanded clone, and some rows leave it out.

CDR3nt: TGTGCCAGCAGTTCCCGGACAGGGGGGGAGACCCAGTACTTC
CDR3aa: CASSSRTGGETQYF
abundance: many
v_gene: TRBV2
d_gene: TRBD1
j_gene: TRBJ2-5

CDR3nt: TGTGCCAGCAGCTTACTGTCTAGCCTACTAGCCAAAAACATTCAGTACTTC
CDR3aa: CASSLLSSLLAKNIQYF
abundance: many
v_gene: TRBV7-2
d_gene: NA
j_gene: TRBJ2-4

CDR3nt: TGTGCCAGCAGTTTCCAGGGGGAGGAGACCCAGTACTTC
CDR3aa: CASSFQGEETQYF
abundance: few
v_gene: TRBV12-3/TRBV12-4
d_gene: TRBD1
j_gene: TRBJ2-5

CDR3nt: TGTGCCAGCAGCGCCACAGGTAACGTTGGCTACACCTTC
CDR3aa: CASSATGNVGYTF
abundance: NA
v_gene: TRBV13
d_gene: NA
j_gene: TRBJ1-2

CDR3nt: TGCAGTGCTAGAGATCACGGACAGTATAATCAGCCCCAGCATTTT
CDR3aa: CSARDHGQYNQPQHF
abundance: NA
v_gene: TRBV20-1
d_gene: NA
j_gene: TRBJ1-5

CDR3nt: TGCGCCAGCAGCTTGGTTCCGGGGCCCAGCCTGAATGGCTACACCTTC
CDR3aa: CASSLVPGPSLNGYTF
abundance: many
v_gene: TRBV5-1
d_gene: NA
j_gene: TRBJ1-2

CDR3nt: TGCAGTGCTTTCGGGACACTAACCTACGAGCAGTACTTC
CDR3aa: CSAFGTLTYEQYF
abundance: many
v_gene: TRBV20-1
d_gene: NA
j_gene: TRBJ2-7

CDR3nt: TGTGCCAGCAGCGGGGCTGGAAACACCATATATTTT
CDR3aa: CASSGAGNTIYF
abundance: few
v_gene: TRBV7-2
d_gene: NA
j_gene: TRBJ1-3

CDR3nt: TGTGCCAGTACCATGGGGACAGCCAGCGCCAACTTCTATGGCTACACCTTC
CDR3aa: CASTMGTASANFYGYTF
abundance: few
v_gene: TRBV19
d_gene: TRBD1
j_gene: TRBJ1-2

CDR3nt: TGTGCCAGCAGTGACCAGGGGGCGAGTCAGCCCCAGCATTTT
CDR3aa: CASSDQGASQPQHF
abundance: many
v_gene: TRBV12-3/TRBV12-4
d_gene: TRBD1
j_gene: TRBJ1-5

CDR3nt: TGCGCCAGCAGCTTGGAAGGCCCCCCCCCTAGTGAGCAGTACTTC
CDR3aa: CASSLEGPPPSEQYF
abundance: many
v_gene: TRBV5-1
d_gene: NA
j_gene: TRBJ2-7

CDR3nt: TGTGCCAGCACGTACTCAGAAACAGGGTACAATGAGCAGTTCTTC
CDR3aa: CASTYSETGYNEQFF
abundance: many
v_gene: TRBV12-3/TRBV12-4
d_gene: NA
j_gene: TRBJ2-1

CDR3nt: TGCGCCAGCAGCCAAGCAGGGAGCCCCTACGAGCAGTACTTC
CDR3aa: CASSQAGSPYEQYF
abundance: many
v_gene: TRBV4-1
d_gene: NA
j_gene: TRBJ2-7

CDR3nt: TGTGCCAGCAGCGCAAGTGGCGCTGAAGCTTTCTTT
CDR3aa: CASSASGAEAFF
abundance: few
v_gene: TRBV2
d_gene: NA
j_gene: TRBJ1-1

CDR3nt: TGTGCCAGCAGTGGAGGGGCGGGTAAGTGGAACACTGAAGCTTTCTTT
CDR3aa: CASSGGAGKWNTEAFF
abundance: many
v_gene: TRBV27
d_gene: NA
j_gene: TRBJ1-1

CDR3nt: TGTGCCAGCAGCGCCGGGACAGGGGGCTTCACCTCCTATGGCTACACCTTC
CDR3aa: CASSAGTGGFTSYGYTF
abundance: many
v_gene: TRBV6-1
d_gene: TRBD1
j_gene: TRBJ1-2

CDR3nt: TGTGCCAGCACCTTTTATGTCGGGGGGCCTAACAATGAGCAGTTCTTC
CDR3aa: CASTFYVGGPNNEQFF
abundance: few
v_gene: TRBV7-8
d_gene: NA
j_gene: TRBJ2-1

CDR3nt: TGTGCCAGCAGCGTAGACGGAGTAGGTTCTGATACGCAGTATTTT
CDR3aa: CASSVDGVGSDTQYF
abundance: many
v_gene: TRBV9
d_gene: NA
j_gene: TRBJ2-3

CDR3nt: TGTGCCAGCAGCCTTGGACGGGCGAACACTGAAGCTTTCTTT
CDR3aa: CASSLGRANTEAFF
abundance: few
v_gene: TRBV11-3
d_gene: NA
j_gene: TRBJ1-1

CDR3nt: TGTGCCAGCAGCTCCCGCGGGGGCCATAACGGGGAGCTGTTTTTT
CDR3aa: CASSSRGGHNGELFF
abundance: NA
v_gene: TRBV9
d_gene: NA
j_gene: TRBJ2-2

CDR3nt: TGTGCCAGCAGCCAAGGGGGGGCTGGCAATCAGCCCCAGCATTTT
CDR3aa: CASSQGGAGNQPQHF
abundance: many
v_gene: TRBV4-2
d_gene: NA
j_gene: TRBJ1-5

CDR3nt: TGCAGTGCTAGCCGACAGGGGCCCCGGACTGAAGCTTTCTTT
CDR3aa: CSASRQGPRTEAFF
abundance: many
v_gene: TRBV20-1
d_gene: TRBD1
j_gene: TRBJ1-1

CDR3nt: TGTGCCAGCAGCAAAGCGCTTTCGGCTATCACCACTGAAGCTTTCTTT
CDR3aa: CASSKALSAITTEAFF
abundance: few
v_gene: TRBV21-1
d_gene: NA
j_gene: TRBJ1-1